Each of the 22 T cell receptor beta chains below was sequenced from the same sample in a study of shared clonotypes between healthy human individuals. Here immunoSEQ multiplex PCR was the method, and the copy in TCRdb shows in-frame clones only, minus some. The sample contains about 2.4 million clones, about 92% of which appear only once. The sequenced sample was naive CD4+ T cells sorted from blood. Documented subset: CD45RA+ positively selected. The receptors were gathered from a man between 18 and 35 years old in good health.

The V call is TRBV9, the J call TRBJ2-7; 8 nucleotides agree with TRBD1. J was trimmed by 3 bases and V by 2 bases; bases with no gene match: 7. This CDR3 spans 15 amino acids. Looked up from germline, CDR1 is SGDLS and CDR2 is YYNGEE. The CDR3 loop is CASSVEGGQVYEQYF. The CDR3 nucleotides are TGTGCCAGCAGCGTGGAGGGGGGACAGGTCTACGAGCAGTACTTC.

This rearrangement joins TRBV6-6 to TRBJ2-5; the match to TRBD2 covers 16 bases. V shed 5 bases and J 9 bases; nucleotides not matched to a gene: 0. Germline CDR1 reads MNHNY; CDR2 reads SVGAGI (reference sequence). The CDR3 has 13 residues. CDR3 sequence reads: CASSGTSGGAQYF. The CDR3 nucleotides are TGTGCCAGCAGTGGGACTAGCGGGGGGGCCCAGTACTTC.

A single count supports this clone. The chain has TRBV7-9 and TRBJ2-1, with 7 bases lining up with TRBD1. Germline V gives CDR1 SEHNR, CDR2 FQNEAQ (reference sequence). The CDR3 has 14 residues. V lost 2 bases, J lost 7 bases, and 5 bases stayed unmatched. The chain's CDR3 is CASSLSGTVNEQFF. The CDR3 DNA is TGTGCCAGCAGCTTATCTGGGACAGTTAATGAGCAGTTCTTC.

J is TRBJ2-5 and V is TRBV7-9; unclear D gene. The CDR3 has 17 residues. V shed 0 bases and J shed 4 bases, with 18 bases lying between them. CDR1 is SEHNR and CDR2 is FQNEAQ in the germline V gene (reference sequence). CDR3 sequence (DNA): TGTGCCAGCAGCTTAGCGCTTGGAGTAGGACCCTCAGAGACCCAGTACTTC. It is translated as CASSLALGVGPSETQYF.

The V gene is TRBV30, the J gene TRBJ2-1; TRBD1 agrees at 8 bases. Losses at the gene ends were 5 bases for V and 9 bases for J; bases not matched to a gene: 18. The germline V gene has CDR1 GTSNPN and CDR2 SVGIG (reference sequence). The CDR3 contains 16 residues. The chain's CDR3 is CAWQKNGQGRLGEQFF. The CDR3 DNA sequence: TGTGCCTGGCAGAAAAACGGACAGGGACGCCTTGGTGAGCAGTTCTTC. The variable domain in full, completed from reference TRBV30 and TRBJ2-1, reads SQTIHQWPATLVQPVGSPLSLECTVEGTSNPNLYWYRQAAGRGLQLLFYSVGIGQISSEVPQNLSASRPQDRQFILSSKKLLLSDSGFYLCAWQKNGQGRLGEQFFGPGTRLTVL.

This chain links TRBV7-3 with TRBJ2-5, with 14 nucleotides matching TRBD2. The CDR3 covers 15 residues. Per germline, CDR1 SGHTA and CDR2 FQGTGA. The V segment lost 5 bases and the J segment 5 bases; nucleotides outside the gene matches: 4. This CDR3 reads CASSRLAGGPETQYF. The CDR3 DNA reads TGTGCCAGCAGCCGACTAGCGGGGGGGCCGGAGACCCAGTACTTC.

V usage is TRBV5-1 and J usage is TRBJ2-5; tentative D call: TRBD2 (6 bases). The germline CDR1 and CDR2 sequences are SGHRS and YFSETQ. Between the trimmed V and J ends, which lost 6 bases and 4 bases, there was a span of 13 bases. The CDR3 sequence is 13 residues long. The CDR3 spells CASTSGTRETQYF. Written as DNA, the CDR3 is TGCGCCAGCACCTCCGGGACTCGAGAGACCCAGTACTTC. Combining the CDR3 with reference TRBV5-1 and TRBJ2-5 gives the whole variable domain KAGVTQTPRYLIKTRGQQVTLSCSPISGHRSVSWYQQTPGQGLQFLFEYFSETQRNKGNFPGRFSGRQFSNSRSEMNVSTLELGDSALYLCASTSGTRETQYFGPGTRLLVL.

V gene TRBV6-1 combines with J gene TRBJ2-7; 9 bases agree with TRBD1. The V and J ends lost 6 bases and 6 bases, in that order; junction bases with no gene match: 6. The germline V gene encodes CDR1 MNHNS and CDR2 SASEGT. The length of the CDR3 is 13 residues. The CDR3 coding sequence is TGTGCCAGCAGGACAGGGGGACGATCCGAGCAGTACTTC. Amino acids: CASRTGGRSEQYF.

The rearrangement joins TRBV6-6 to TRBJ2-2; 7 bases match TRBD2. The CDR3 extends over 14 amino acids. The V gene's germline CDR1 is MNHNY and CDR2 SVGAGI (reference sequence). The junction had 9 bases not matched to a gene; V was cut back by 6 bases and J by 8 bases. CDR3 coding DNA: TGTGCCAGCAGCCGCGGGAGCCCCGGAGGGGAGCTGTTTTTT. It yields the protein CASSRGSPGGELFF.

J is TRBJ2-2 and V is TRBV2; 11 nucleotides match TRBD1. The CDR3 consists of 14 residues. The V gene's germline CDR1 is SNHLY and CDR2 FYNNEI. The V segment lost 8 bases and the J segment 4 bases; nucleotides outside the gene matches: 3. The CDR3 is CASGGQGATGELFF. The CDR3 DNA is TGTGCCAGCGGAGGACAGGGGGCCACCGGGGAGCTGTTTTTT.

This clone has only one observation. V and J are TRBV27 and TRBJ1-2, with TRBD1 matching 8 bases. CDR3 length: 16 amino acids. The germline gives CDR1 MNHEY, CDR2 SMNVEV (reference sequence). Trimming cost V 5 bases and J 6 bases; bases outside gene matches: 14. Here the CDR3 reads CASSPIPGGSFHGYTF. The CDR3 DNA sequence: TGTGCCAGCAGTCCTATACCAGGGGGCAGTTTCCATGGCTACACCTTC.

The J gene is TRBJ2-2, the V gene TRBV15, with 10 bases that match TRBD2. The length of the CDR3 is 18 residues. Germline V gives CDR1 LNHNV, CDR2 YYDKDF (reference sequence). V lost 3 bases, J lost 7 bases, and 14 bases stayed unmatched. DNA for the CDR3: TGTGCCACCAGCAGGGGTTTAGCGGGGGGCCCTTCGGGCGGGGAGCTGTTTTTT. Protein product: CATSRGLAGGPSGGELFF.

The chain combines TRBV7-9 with TRBJ1-1; 9 nucleotides agree with TRBD1. Trimming at V came to 3 bases and at J to 4 bases, leaving 3 bases not matched to a gene. Germline-derived CDR1 and CDR2 are SEHNR and FQNEAQ (reference sequence). The CDR3 totals 14 residues. CDR3 sequence reads: CASSLTGGFTEAFF. In nucleotides, the CDR3 is TGTGCCAGCAGCTTGACAGGGGGTTTCACTGAAGCTTTCTTT.

The chain links TRBV6-5 to TRBJ1-2; 8 bases line up with TRBD1. V shed 6 bases, J shed 2 bases, and the junction held 8 bases outside the gene matches. The CDR3 has 15 residues. CDR1 MNHEY and CDR2 SVGAGI come from the germline V gene. CDR3 loop: CASRNGQGRNYGYTF. The CDR3 bases are TGTGCCAGCAGAAATGGACAGGGTCGGAACTATGGCTACACCTTC.

J is TRBJ2-7 and V is TRBV7-2, with 11 bases identical to TRBD2. The CDR3 spans 16 residues. Losses at the gene ends were 5 bases for V and 0 bases for J; bases not matched to a gene: 6. Germline CDR1 SGHTA, CDR2 FQGNSA. CDR3 loop: CASSLPGLAGSYEQYF. The CDR3 DNA reads TGTGCCAGCAGCCTCCCCGGACTAGCGGGCTCCTACGAGCAGTACTTC. The entire variable domain, with the rest obtained from reference TRBV7-2 and TRBJ2-7, is as follows: GAGVSQSPSNKVTEKGKDVELRCDPISGHTALYWYRQSLGQGLEFLIYFQGNSAPDKSGLPSDRFSAERTGGSVSTLTIQRTQQEDSAVYLCASSLPGLAGSYEQYFGPGTRLTVT.

This sequence joins TRBV18 and TRBJ2-2; 13 bases line up with TRBD2. The ends lost 3 bases at V and 3 bases at J; junction bases unmatched: 7. The CDR3 sequence is 18 residues long. In germline, CDR1 is KGHSH, CDR2 LQKENI. The CDR3 DNA reads TGTGCCAGCTCACCCCGGACTAGCGGGAGTGTTGACACCGGGGAGCTGTTTTTT. Its protein product is CASSPRTSGSVDTGELFF. Variable domain in full (rest from reference TRBV18 and TRBJ2-2): NAGVMQNPRHLVRRRGQEARLRCSPMKGHSHVYWYRQLPEEGLKFMVYLQKENIIDESGMPKERFSAEFPKEGPSILRIQQVVRGDSAAYFCASSPRTSGSVDTGELFFGEGSRLTVL.

The chain recombines TRBV6-5 with TRBJ1-1; TRBD1 agrees at 10 bases. Trimming cost V 5 bases and J 4 bases; bases outside gene matches: 7. This CDR3 spans 15 amino acids. Germline values: CDR1 MNHEY, CDR2 SVGAGI. The CDR3 protein is CASSTGTGARTEAFF. The CDR3 DNA reads TGTGCCAGCAGTACCGGGACAGGGGCCCGCACTGAAGCTTTCTTT.

This sequence joins TRBV7-2 and TRBJ1-2; D is perhaps TRBD1 (5 bases). The CDR3 runs to 14 residues. The V end lost 5 bases, the J end lost 0 bases, and 10 bases lay between the germline ends. Looked up from germline, CDR1 is SGHTA and CDR2 is FQGNSA. The CDR3 spells CASSPRVTNYGYTF. The CDR3 nucleotides read TGTGCCAGCAGCCCCAGGGTTACTAACTATGGCTACACCTTC.

The V and J genes are TRBV29-1 and TRBJ1-4, with D maybe TRBD1 (5 bases). Looked up from germline, CDR1 is SQVTM and CDR2 is ANQGSEA. There are 12 residues in the CDR3. Here the CDR3 reads CVGGATNEKLFF. CDR3 in DNA: TGCGTCGGGGGAGCAACTAATGAAAAACTGTTTTTT.

This chain links TRBV11-3 with TRBJ2-3; 7 nucleotides align to TRBD1. The CDR3 contains 16 residues. The trim removed 5 bases at V and 3 bases at J, leaving 11 bases unmatched. The germline CDR1 and CDR2 sequences are SGHNT and YENEEA. The CDR3 loop reads CASSPGKGAVTDTQYF. CDR3 DNA: TGTGCCAGCAGCCCTGGTAAGGGGGCAGTAACAGATACGCAGTATTTT.

The chain joins TRBV6-5 to TRBJ2-1; 8 positions match TRBD2. This CDR3 region has 13 residues. Losses at the gene ends were 6 bases for V and 6 bases for J; bases not matched to a gene: 4. Per the germline V gene, CDR1 is MNHEY and CDR2 is SVGAGI. As DNA, the CDR3 is TGTGCCAGCAGAAACGGGAGGGCCAATGAGCAGTTCTTC. Amino acids: CASRNGRANEQFF.

This clone appeared once. The rearrangement joins TRBV6-4 to TRBJ1-3; a weak D match, TRBD1 (5 bases). Per the germline V gene, CDR1 is MRHNA and CDR2 is SNTAGT. The CDR3 is 14 residues long. V lost 8 bases and J lost 4, with 15 bases in between. CDR3 residues: CASGAGLAGNTIYF. CDR3 DNA: TGTGCCAGCGGGGCGGGATTGGCAGGAAACACCATATATTTT.